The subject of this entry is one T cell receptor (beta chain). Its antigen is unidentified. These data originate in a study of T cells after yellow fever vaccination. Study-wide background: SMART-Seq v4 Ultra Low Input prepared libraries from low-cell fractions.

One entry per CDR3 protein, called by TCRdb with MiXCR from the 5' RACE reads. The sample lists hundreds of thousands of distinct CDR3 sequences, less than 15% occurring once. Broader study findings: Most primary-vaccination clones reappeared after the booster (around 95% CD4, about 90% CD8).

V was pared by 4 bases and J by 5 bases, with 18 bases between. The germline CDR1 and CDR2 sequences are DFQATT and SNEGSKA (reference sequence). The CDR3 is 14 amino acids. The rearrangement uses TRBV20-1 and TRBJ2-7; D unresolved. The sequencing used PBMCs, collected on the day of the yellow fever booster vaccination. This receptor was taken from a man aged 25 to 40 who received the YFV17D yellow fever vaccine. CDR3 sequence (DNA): TGCAGTGCTATGACGAGCGAGTCTGGGAACGAGCAGTACTTC. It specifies CSAMTSESGNEQYF.